These T cell receptor beta chains were read from a single sample in a study of response to subunit inactivated influenza vaccine. In TCRdb, the RT-PCR reads were re-called with MiXCR into one record per CDR3 protein. The table lists more than 550,000 distinct CDR3 sequences, 12% of them singletons. Source: PBMCs from blood, taken on the day of vaccination. The receptors come from a man in his forties or fifties who received an inactivated influenza vaccine. Each CDR3 is given without its conserved first and last residue.

V gene	J gene	CDR3 protein
TRBV19	TRBJ2-1	ASSISQGQGANEQF
TRBV7-2	TRBJ2-1	ASSIAGVSYNEQF
TRBV9	TRBJ1-6	ASSVTDGGNSPLH
TRBV5-1	TRBJ2-2	ASRRYTGELF
TRBV28	TRBJ1-1	ASHRQMNTEAF
TRBV7-2	TRBJ1-1	ASSSGLQGGNGEAF
TRBV20-1	TRBJ2-7	SARDSRGPSSYEQY
TRBV2	TRBJ2-7	ASSEAGRTVEQY
TRBV5-6	TRBJ2-1	ASSFSFLATYNEQF
TRBV30	TRBJ1-2	AWSVRVDYGYT
TRBV4-1	TRBJ2-1	ASSSPSSYNEQF
TRBV7-8	TRBJ2-1	ASSLVEDRGEQF
TRBV7-2	TRBJ2-3	ASSLQSSGTNTDTQY
TRBV20-1	TRBJ2-2	SASGLALGGELF
TRBV28	TRBJ2-5	ATQGWETQY
TRBV4-1	TRBJ2-7	ASSQDGIAGGLRSYEQY
TRBV7-9	TRBJ2-7	ASSPILAGGYEQY